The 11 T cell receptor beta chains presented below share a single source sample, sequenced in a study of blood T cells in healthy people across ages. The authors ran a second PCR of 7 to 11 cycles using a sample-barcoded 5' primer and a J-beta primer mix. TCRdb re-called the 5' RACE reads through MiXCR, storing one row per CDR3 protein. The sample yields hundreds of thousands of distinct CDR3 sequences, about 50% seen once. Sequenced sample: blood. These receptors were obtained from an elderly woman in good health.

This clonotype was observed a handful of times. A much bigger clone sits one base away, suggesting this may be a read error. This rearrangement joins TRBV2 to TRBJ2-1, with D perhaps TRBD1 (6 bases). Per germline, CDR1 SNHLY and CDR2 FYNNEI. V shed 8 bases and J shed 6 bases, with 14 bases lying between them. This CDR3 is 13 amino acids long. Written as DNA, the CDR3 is TGTGCCAGCTGTACAGGGTACTGCAATGAGCAGTTCTTC. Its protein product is CASCTGYCNEQFF.

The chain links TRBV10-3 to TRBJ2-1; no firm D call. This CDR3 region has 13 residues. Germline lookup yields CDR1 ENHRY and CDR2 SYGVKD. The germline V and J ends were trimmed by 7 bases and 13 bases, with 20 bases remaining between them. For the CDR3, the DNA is TGTGCCATCACCAACGATAGAGAAGAGACCCAGTTCTTC. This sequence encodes CAITNDREETQFF.

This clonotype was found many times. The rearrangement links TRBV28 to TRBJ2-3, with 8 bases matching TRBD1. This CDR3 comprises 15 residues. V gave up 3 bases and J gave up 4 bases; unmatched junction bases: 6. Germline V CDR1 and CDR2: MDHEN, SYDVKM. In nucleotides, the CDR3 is TGTGCCAGCAGTTTCGCCAGGGGGCTGGCAGATACGCAGTATTTT. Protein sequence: CASSFARGLADTQYF.

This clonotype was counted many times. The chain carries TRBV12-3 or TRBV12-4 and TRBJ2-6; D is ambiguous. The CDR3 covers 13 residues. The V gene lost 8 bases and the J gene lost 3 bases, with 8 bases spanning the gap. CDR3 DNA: TGTGCCAGCTTCCTAAGTGGGGCCAACGTCCTGACTTTC. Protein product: CASFLSGANVLTF.

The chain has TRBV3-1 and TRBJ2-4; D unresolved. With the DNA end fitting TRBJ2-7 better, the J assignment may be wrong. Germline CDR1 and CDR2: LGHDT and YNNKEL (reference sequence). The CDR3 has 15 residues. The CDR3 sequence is CASSQEQSKRYEQYF. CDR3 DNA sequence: TGTGCCAGCAGCCAAGAACAGTCCAAGAGATACGAGCAGTACTTC.

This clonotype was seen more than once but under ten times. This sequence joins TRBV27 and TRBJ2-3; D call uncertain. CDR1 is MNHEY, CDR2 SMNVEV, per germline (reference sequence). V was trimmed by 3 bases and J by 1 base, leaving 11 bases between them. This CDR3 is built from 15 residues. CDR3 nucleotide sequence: TGTGCCAGCAGTTTCTCGGCCTGGGGCACAGATACGCAGTATTTT. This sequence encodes CASSFSAWGTDTQYF.

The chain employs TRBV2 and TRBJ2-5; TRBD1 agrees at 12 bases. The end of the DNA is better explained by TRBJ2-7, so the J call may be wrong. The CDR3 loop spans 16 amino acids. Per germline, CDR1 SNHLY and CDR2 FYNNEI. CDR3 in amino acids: CASRKRPGQGANEQYF. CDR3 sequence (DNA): TGTGCCAGCAGGAAGCGACCGGGACAGGGGGCCAACGAGCAGTACTTC.

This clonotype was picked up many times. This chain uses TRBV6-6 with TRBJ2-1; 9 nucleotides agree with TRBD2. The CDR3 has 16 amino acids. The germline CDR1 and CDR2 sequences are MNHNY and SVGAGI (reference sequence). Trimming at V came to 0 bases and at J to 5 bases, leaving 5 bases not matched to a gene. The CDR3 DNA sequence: TGTGCCAGCAGTTACTCGAAAGCGGGAGGCGACAATGAGCAGTTCTTC. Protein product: CASSYSKAGGDNEQFF.

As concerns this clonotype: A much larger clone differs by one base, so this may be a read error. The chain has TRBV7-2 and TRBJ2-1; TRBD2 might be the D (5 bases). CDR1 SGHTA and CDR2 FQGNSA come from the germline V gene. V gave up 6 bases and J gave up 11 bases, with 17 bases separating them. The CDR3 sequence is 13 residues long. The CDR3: CASRSRGIHKQFF. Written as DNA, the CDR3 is TGTGCCAGCAGGTCCCGAGGGATTCATAAGCAGTTCTTC.

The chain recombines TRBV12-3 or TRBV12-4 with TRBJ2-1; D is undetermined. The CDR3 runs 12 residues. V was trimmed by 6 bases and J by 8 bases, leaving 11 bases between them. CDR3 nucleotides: TGTGCCAGCAGCTATAGGTTGGATGAGCAGTTCTTC. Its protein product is CASSYRLDEQFF.

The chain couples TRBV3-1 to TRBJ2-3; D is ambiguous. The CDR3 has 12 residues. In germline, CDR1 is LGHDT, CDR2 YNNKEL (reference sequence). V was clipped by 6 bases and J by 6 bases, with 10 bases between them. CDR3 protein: CASRLQGDTQYF. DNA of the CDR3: TGTGCCAGCAGGCTACAAGGGGATACGCAGTATTTT.